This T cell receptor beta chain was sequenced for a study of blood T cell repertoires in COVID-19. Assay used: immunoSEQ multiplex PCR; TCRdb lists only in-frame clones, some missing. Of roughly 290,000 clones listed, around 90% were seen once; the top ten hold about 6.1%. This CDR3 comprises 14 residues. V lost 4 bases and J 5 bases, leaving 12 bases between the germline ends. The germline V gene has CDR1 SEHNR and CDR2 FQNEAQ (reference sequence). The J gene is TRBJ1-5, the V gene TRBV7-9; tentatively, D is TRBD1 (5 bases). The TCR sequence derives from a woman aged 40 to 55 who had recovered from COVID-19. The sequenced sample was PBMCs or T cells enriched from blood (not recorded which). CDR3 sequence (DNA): TGTGCCAGCAGCTCTTCGGGGGGGGATCAGCCCCAGCATTTT. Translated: CASSSSGGDQPQHF.